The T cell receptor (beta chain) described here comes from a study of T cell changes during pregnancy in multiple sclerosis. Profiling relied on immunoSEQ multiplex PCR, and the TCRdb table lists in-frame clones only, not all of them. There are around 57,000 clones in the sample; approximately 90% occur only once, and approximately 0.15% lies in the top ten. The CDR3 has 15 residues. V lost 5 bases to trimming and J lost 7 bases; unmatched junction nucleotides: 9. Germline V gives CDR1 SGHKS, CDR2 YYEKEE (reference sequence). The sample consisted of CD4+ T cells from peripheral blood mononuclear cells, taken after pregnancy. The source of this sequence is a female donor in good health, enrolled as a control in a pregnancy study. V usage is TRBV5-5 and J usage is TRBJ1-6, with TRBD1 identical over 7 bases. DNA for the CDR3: TGTGCCAGCAGTTACCAGGGGACAGAAAATTCACCCCTCCACTTT. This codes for CASSYQGTENSPLHF.